The 17 T cell receptor beta chains below come from one sample, sequenced in a study of regulatory T cells in long-lasting Graves disease. Documented time point: newly diagnosed GD, antithyroid drugs for less than 3 months. The authors made the TCR library using RNA they extracted from PBMCs. Both iRepertoire HTBI primers and Arm-PCR of CDR3 regions were used to build the TCR beta libraries. TCRdb redid the calling of the multiplex PCR reads with MiXCR, one entry per CDR3 protein. Of about 540,000 distinct CDR3 sequences in the sample, about 13% were seen once. These data were also filed under a second study, of T cells in Graves' hyperthyroidism and ophthalmopathy.

Sequencing used peripheral blood mononuclear cells (PBMCs), obtained at new diagnosis, from a patient treated with antithyroid drugs. The receptors were sampled from a man aged 25-40 years with Graves disease.

The chain joins TRBV6-1 to TRBJ1-4; 10 bases are shared with TRBD1. V shed 7 bases, J shed 2 bases, and the junction held 4 bases outside the gene matches. This CDR3 is built from 15 residues. Germline loops: CDR1 MNHNS, CDR2 SASEGT. For the CDR3, the DNA is TGTGCCAGCACCCGGACAGGGGGGACTAATGAAAAACTGTTTTTT. This codes for CASTRTGGTNEKLFF.

Only a few counts were recorded for this clonotype. The rearrangement joins TRBV20-1 to TRBJ2-3, with 11 bases matching TRBD2. With V trimmed by 7 bases and J by 5 bases, 14 bases remained unmatched. Germline-derived CDR1 and CDR2 are DFQATT and SNEGSKA (reference sequence). CDR3 size: 16 residues. Here the CDR3 DNA reads TGCAGTGGCCGTACTCATAGCGGGAGGGATGGAGATACGCAGTATTTT. Protein product: CSGRTHSGRDGDTQYF.

The chain carries TRBV20-1 and TRBJ2-2; unclear D gene. Germline CDR1 DFQATT, CDR2 SNEGSKA (reference sequence). The CDR3 totals 14 residues. V dropped 2 bases and J dropped 5 bases, with 12 bases sitting between them. Written as DNA, the CDR3 is TGCAGTGCTAGAAATCTACAGTGGACCGGGGAGCTGTTTTTT. Translated: CSARNLQWTGELFF.

The gene calls are TRBV5-6 and TRBJ2-4; D assignment may be TRBD1 or TRBD2 (6 bases each). From germline, CDR1 is SGHDT and CDR2 YYEEEE. The CDR3 extends over 14 amino acids. The ends were cut back, 4 bases at V and 5 bases at J, with 13 bases in the middle. The CDR3 reads CASSTARGENIQYF. The CDR3 DNA reads as TGTGCCAGCAGCACGGCGAGGGGGGAAAACATTCAGTACTTC.

This clonotype was counted a few times. CDR3 DNA: TGTGCCAGCAGCCAAGAATGGGGTATGGACAGGCGAAGTGGCTACACCTTC. This gives the protein CASSQEWGMDRRSGYTF. The chain combines TRBV4-2 with TRBJ1-2, with 7 bases fitting TRBD1. Germline lookup yields CDR1 LGHNA and CDR2 YNFKEQ. J gave up 7 bases and V 0 bases, and 14 bases lay outside the gene matches. This CDR3 has 17 amino acids.

This clonotype appeared many times. The chain carries TRBV11-2 and TRBJ1-6; D is unclear. Trimming shortened V by 3 bases and J by 12 bases, and 6 bases separated the two germline ends. Germline V gene sequence: CDR1 SGHAT, CDR2 FQNNGV. The CDR3 sequence is 11 residues long. CDR3 DNA sequence: TGTGCCAGCAGCTTTGGTGGACCCCTCCACTTT. This translates into CASSFGGPLHF.

This clonotype was picked up many times. The rearrangement uses TRBV2 and TRBJ2-5; TRBD2 aligns across 10 bases. V trimming: 7 bases; J trimming: 5 bases; junction bases outside the gene matches: 7. Looked up from germline, CDR1 is SNHLY and CDR2 is FYNNEI. This CDR3 spans 14 amino acids. CDR3: CASKIAGGGETQYF. The CDR3 DNA is TGTGCCAGCAAGATAGCGGGAGGAGGGGAGACCCAGTACTTC.

This clonotype occurred once. A much larger clone differs from this one at a single base, so this may be a read error. The chain combines TRBV12-5 with TRBJ1-5; TRBD1 matches at 7 bases. Germline CDR1 LGHNT, CDR2 FRNRAP. The CDR3 covers 14 residues. Here the CDR3 DNA reads TGTGCTAGTGGAACGGGACAGAGCAATCAGCCCCGGCATTTT. As protein: CASGTGQSNQPRHF.

This clonotype was observed a handful of times. The rearrangement joins TRBV27 to TRBJ1-3, with D unresolved. The germline V gene has CDR1 MNHEY and CDR2 SMNVEV (reference sequence). V lost 0 bases and J 0 bases, leaving 9 bases between the germline ends. The length of the CDR3 is 16 residues. The CDR3 nucleotides are TGTGCCAGCAGTTTATCGCCGGGTGTCTCTGGAAACACCATATATTTT. It encodes CASSLSPGVSGNTIYF.

There are many counts of this clonotype. The genes are TRBV6-1 and TRBJ2-7; tentatively, D is TRBD1 (7 bases). The V gene lost 6 bases and the J gene lost 3 bases, with 15 bases spanning the gap. CDR1 is MNHNS, CDR2 SASEGT, per germline. This CDR3 has 14 residues. The CDR3 DNA reads TGTGCCAGCAGACCCCGGAGGGACAGCTACGAGCAGTACTTC. It specifies CASRPRRDSYEQYF.

This clonotype showed up just a few times. The chain has TRBV24-1 and TRBJ2-3; D not certain. The V and J ends lost 5 bases and 1 base respectively, with 3 bases between them. Germline V gene data show CDR1 as KGHDR and CDR2 as SFDVKD. The CDR3 is made up of 12 amino acids. The CDR3 loop reads CATSVRTDTQYF. CDR3 nucleotide sequence: TGTGCCACCAGTGTGCGCACAGATACGCAGTATTTT.

Many counts were recorded for this clonotype. This sequence joins TRBV24-1 and TRBJ2-1, with 11 bases aligning to TRBD2. The CDR3 is 17 residues long. V shed 4 bases, J shed 4 bases, and the junction held 8 bases outside the gene matches. Per germline, CDR1 KGHDR and CDR2 SFDVKD. The CDR3 coding sequence is TGTGCCACCAGTGACTCCGGGACTAGCGGTTTGTACAATGAGCAGTTCTTC. Its translation is CATSDSGTSGLYNEQFF.

This clonotype occurred many times. The chain carries TRBV30 and TRBJ2-1, with no clear D. In germline, CDR1 is GTSNPN, CDR2 SVGIG (reference sequence). Trimming removed 0 bases from V and 6 bases from J, with 6 bases in between. The CDR3 runs 12 residues. CDR3: CAWSVMGNEQFF. Written as DNA, the CDR3 is TGTGCCTGGAGTGTAATGGGCAATGAGCAGTTCTTC.

This clonotype occurred many times. The chain uses TRBV7-2 and TRBJ1-1; D unresolved. This CDR3 contains 15 residues. The germline V gene encodes CDR1 SGHTA and CDR2 FQGNSA. Deletions cut 3 bases from V and 4 bases from J, with 15 bases between. The CDR3 here is CASSLVSFWGTEAFF. In DNA form, the CDR3 reads TGTGCCAGCAGCTTGGTTTCCTTCTGGGGCACTGAAGCTTTCTTT.

This clonotype came up many times. The gene calls are TRBV7-2 and TRBJ2-1; maybe TRBD2 (5 bases). CDR1 is SGHTA, CDR2 FQGNSA, per germline. Trimming pared 6 bases from V and 4 bases from J, leaving 19 bases between. There are 16 residues in the CDR3. This CDR3 is CASRWTRGLSYNEQFF. CDR3 in DNA: TGTGCCAGCAGGTGGACGAGAGGACTTTCATACAATGAGCAGTTCTTC.

This clonotype showed up many times. The chain employs TRBV29-1 and TRBJ1-2; 8 nucleotides align to TRBD1. The CDR3 consists of 12 residues. Germline V gene data show CDR1 as SQVTM and CDR2 as ANQGSEA. Trimming removed 6 bases from V and 5 bases from J; junction bases left unmatched: 5. The CDR3 coding sequence is TGCAGCGTAGGACAGGGTCGATATGGCTACACCTTC. Protein: CSVGQGRYGYTF.

This clonotype was seen at least ten times. The chain combines TRBV27 with TRBJ2-1; 14 bases agree with TRBD2. Germline-derived CDR1 and CDR2 are MNHEY and SMNVEV (reference sequence). This CDR3 contains 16 residues. The trim removed 4 bases at V and 10 bases at J, leaving 9 bases unmatched. The CDR3: CASSSPGTSGSREQFF. CDR3 bases: TGTGCCAGCAGTTCCCCCGGGACTAGCGGGAGCAGGGAGCAGTTCTTC.